The present entry profiles one TCR beta chain with its context. Its antigen is as yet unknown. The source of the sample is a study of STAT3 mutations in large granular lymphocyte leukemia. The germline gives CDR1 LNHNV, CDR2 YYDKDF (reference sequence). V was trimmed by 1 base and J by 8 bases, leaving 15 bases between them. This CDR3 has 16 amino acids. Sequencing was performed with immunoSEQ multiplex PCR; in TCRdb, only in-frame clones are kept and a portion is missing. Of about 9,000 clones in the sample, roughly 90% were seen once. Whole-study results and caveats: All newly emerging clones after therapy were STAT3 wild type. Differing intervals and regimens complicate linking therapy response to clone burden. In several patients, dominant TCR clone burden exceeded STAT3 mutant burden. Samples missed the first appearance of the clone. At least one immunodominant TCR beta clonotype appeared in every T-cell large granular lymphocyte leukemia patient.

The sequencing input was peripheral blood mononuclear cells. This receptor was obtained from an elderly man with T-cell large granular lymphocyte leukemia. Some clones in this sample may be carry-over from other donors' samples. The V call is TRBV15, the J call TRBJ1-6; weak D call: TRBD1 (5 bases). In DNA form, the CDR3 reads TGTGCCACCAGCAGAGTGGGGGGTTCGGGTGATTCACCCCTCCACTTT. This encodes CATSRVGGSGDSPLHF. The full variable domain, with the rest looked up from reference TRBV15 and TRBJ1-6, is DAMVIQNPRYQVTQFGKPVTLSCSQTLNHNVMYWYQQKSSQAPKLLFHYYDKDFNNEADTPDNFQSRRPNTSFCFLDIRSPGLGDTAMYLCATSRVGGSGDSPLHFGNGTRLTVT.